The clone carrying this TCR beta chain was picked up many times. Its target is unknown. This record belongs to a study of regulatory T cells in long-lasting Graves disease. Time point described: persistent/refractory GD, antithyroid drugs over 5 years with positive TRAb. Researchers made the TCR library from RNA that was extracted from PBMCs. Patients all came to the study from an endocrinology department in Xi'an, China. Whole-study findings and limits: Whereas 950 to 1,000 public clonotypes were shared by new patients, persistent patients shared more, at roughly 2,500.

Assembly of TCR beta libraries relied on iRepertoire HTBI primers together with Arm-PCR of CDR3 regions. Authors' processing steps: Detected in the samples were over 55 TRBV and about 15 TRBJ segments. One entry per CDR3 protein, called by TCRdb with MiXCR from the multiplex PCR reads. The V and J calls follow TCRdb's processing rather than the paper's. The sample has fewer than 450,000 distinct CDR3 sequences, less than 25% seen once. The CDR3 contains 18 residues. V dropped 6 bases and J dropped 1; count of bases not matched to a gene: 9. The sequenced sample was peripheral blood mononuclear cells (PBMCs), obtained when the disease was refractory, from a patient treated with antithyroid drugs. The sequence derives from a female donor with Graves disease. The V call is TRBV12-3 or TRBV12-4, the J call TRBJ2-5; 15 nucleotides align to TRBD2. CDR3 in DNA: TGTGCCAGCAGCCCTGGGACTAGCGGGAGGCGGGGCCAAGAGACCCAGTACTTC. The encoded protein is CASSPGTSGRRGQETQYF.